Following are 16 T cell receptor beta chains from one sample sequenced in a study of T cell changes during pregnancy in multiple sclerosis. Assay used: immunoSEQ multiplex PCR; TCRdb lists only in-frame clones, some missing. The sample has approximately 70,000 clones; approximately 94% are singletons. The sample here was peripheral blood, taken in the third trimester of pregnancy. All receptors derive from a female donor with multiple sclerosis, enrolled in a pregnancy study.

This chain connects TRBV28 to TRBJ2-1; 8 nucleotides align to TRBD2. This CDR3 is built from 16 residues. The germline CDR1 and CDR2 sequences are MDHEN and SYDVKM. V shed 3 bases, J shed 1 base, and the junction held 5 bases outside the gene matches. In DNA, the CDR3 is TGTGCCAGCAGTTTCGGCGGGGGGAGTTCCTACAATGAGCAGTTCTTC. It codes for CASSFGGGSSYNEQFF.

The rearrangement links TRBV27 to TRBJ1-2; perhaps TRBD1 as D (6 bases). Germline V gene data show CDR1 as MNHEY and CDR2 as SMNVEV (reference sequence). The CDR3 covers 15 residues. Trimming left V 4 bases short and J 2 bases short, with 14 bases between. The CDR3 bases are TGTGCCAGCAGTTCCCAGTTTGACAGGAACTATGGCTACACCTTC. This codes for CASSSQFDRNYGYTF.

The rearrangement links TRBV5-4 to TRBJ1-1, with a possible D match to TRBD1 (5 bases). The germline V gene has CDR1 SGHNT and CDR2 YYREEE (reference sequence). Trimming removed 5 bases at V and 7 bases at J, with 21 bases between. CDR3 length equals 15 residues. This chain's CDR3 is CASSPRIRVGGEAFF. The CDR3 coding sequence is TGTGCCAGCAGTCCCCGAATCAGGGTAGGCGGTGAAGCTTTCTTT.

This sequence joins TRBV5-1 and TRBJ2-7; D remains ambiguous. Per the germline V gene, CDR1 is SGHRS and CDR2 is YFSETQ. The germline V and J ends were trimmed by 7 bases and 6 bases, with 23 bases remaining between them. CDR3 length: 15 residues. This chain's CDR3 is CASSAGTGAQGEQYF. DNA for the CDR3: TGCGCCAGCTCAGCCGGAACCGGAGCGCAAGGCGAGCAGTACTTC.

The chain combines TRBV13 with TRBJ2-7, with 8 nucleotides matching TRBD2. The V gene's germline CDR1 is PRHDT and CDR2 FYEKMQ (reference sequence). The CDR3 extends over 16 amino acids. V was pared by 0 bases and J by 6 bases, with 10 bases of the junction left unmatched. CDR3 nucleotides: TGTGCCAGCAGCTTAGGATCGGGAGGGCCGACGGGCGAGCAGTACTTC. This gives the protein CASSLGSGGPTGEQYF.

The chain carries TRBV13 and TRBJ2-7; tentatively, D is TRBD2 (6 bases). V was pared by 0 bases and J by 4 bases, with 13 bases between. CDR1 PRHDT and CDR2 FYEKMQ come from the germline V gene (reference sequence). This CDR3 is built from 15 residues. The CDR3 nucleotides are TGTGCCAGCAGCTTAGGTGATAGCGGATCTTACGAGCAGTACTTC. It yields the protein CASSLGDSGSYEQYF.

As DNA, the CDR3 is TGTGCCAGCAGTTTTTACCTAGCGGGACCCAATTACAATGAGCAGTTCTTC. Translation: CASSFYLAGPNYNEQFF. V is TRBV28 and J is TRBJ2-1, with TRBD2 matching 9 bases. Germline lookup yields CDR1 MDHEN and CDR2 SYDVKM. This CDR3 is 17 amino acids long. The V and J ends lost 3 bases and 4 bases, in that order; junction bases with no gene match: 10.

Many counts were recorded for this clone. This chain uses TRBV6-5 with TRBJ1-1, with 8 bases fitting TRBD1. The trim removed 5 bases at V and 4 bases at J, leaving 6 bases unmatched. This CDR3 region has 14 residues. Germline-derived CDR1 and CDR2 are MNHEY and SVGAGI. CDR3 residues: CASSPGQGVTEAFF. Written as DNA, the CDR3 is TGTGCCAGCAGTCCCGGACAGGGTGTCACTGAAGCTTTCTTT.

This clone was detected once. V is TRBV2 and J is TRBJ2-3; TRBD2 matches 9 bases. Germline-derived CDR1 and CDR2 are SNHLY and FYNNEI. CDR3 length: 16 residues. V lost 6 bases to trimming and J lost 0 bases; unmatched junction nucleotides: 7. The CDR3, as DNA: TGTGCCAGCAGCTTAGCGGGAGTACTTAGCACAGATACGCAGTATTTT. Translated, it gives CASSLAGVLSTDTQYF.

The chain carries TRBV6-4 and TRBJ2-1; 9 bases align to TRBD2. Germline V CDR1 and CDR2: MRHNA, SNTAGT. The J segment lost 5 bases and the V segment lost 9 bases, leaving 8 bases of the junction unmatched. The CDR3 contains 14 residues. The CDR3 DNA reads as TGTGCCAGTAGGCGGGAGGGCGGTGACAATGAGCAGTTCTTC. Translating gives CASRREGGDNEQFF.

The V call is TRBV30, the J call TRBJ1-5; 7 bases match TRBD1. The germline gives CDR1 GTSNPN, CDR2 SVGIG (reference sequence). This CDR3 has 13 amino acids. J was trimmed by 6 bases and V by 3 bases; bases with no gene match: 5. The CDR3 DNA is TGTGCCTGGAGCACAGGGGTGGGTCAGCCCCAGCATTTT. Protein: CAWSTGVGQPQHF.

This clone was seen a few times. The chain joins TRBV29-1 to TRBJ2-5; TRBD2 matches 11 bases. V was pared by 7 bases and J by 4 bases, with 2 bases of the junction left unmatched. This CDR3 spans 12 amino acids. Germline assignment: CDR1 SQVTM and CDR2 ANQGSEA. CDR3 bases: TGCAGCGCTACTAGCGGGAGAGAGACCCAGTACTTC. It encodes CSATSGRETQYF.

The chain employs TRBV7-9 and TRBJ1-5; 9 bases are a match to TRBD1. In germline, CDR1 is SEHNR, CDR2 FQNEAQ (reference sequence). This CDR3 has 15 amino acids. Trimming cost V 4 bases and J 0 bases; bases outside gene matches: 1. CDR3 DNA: TGTGCCAGCAGCTCACAGGGGGCTAGCAATCAGCCCCAGCATTTT. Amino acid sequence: CASSSQGASNQPQHF.

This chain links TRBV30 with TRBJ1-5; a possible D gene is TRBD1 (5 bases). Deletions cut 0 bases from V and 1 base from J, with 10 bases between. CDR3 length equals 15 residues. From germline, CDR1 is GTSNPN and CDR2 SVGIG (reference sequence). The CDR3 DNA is TGTGCCTGGAGTGTTCGGGGGTCGAGCAATCAGCCCCAGCATTTT. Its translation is CAWSVRGSSNQPQHF.

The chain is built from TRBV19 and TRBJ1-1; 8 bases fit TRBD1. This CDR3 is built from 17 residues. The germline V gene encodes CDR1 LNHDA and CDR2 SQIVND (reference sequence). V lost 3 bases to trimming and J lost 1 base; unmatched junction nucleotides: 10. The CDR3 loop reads CASSIQPRGLRNTEAFF. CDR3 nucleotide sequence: TGTGCCAGTAGTATCCAACCCAGGGGGCTCAGGAACACTGAAGCTTTCTTT.

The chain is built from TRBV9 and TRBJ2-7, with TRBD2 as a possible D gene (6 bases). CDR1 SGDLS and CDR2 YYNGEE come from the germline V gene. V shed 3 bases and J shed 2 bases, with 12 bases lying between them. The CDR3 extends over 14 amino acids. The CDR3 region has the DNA TGTGCCAGCAGCGCCGGAGGGCGGCCCTACGAGCAGTACTTC. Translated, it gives CASSAGGRPYEQYF.